The 24 T cell receptor beta chains below come from one sample, sequenced in a study of memory CD4+ T cells and cytomegalovirus serostatus. Produced via immunoSEQ multiplex PCR; TCRdb's table is partial and in-frame only. The top ten clones hold roughly 0.87% of a sample with just over 40,000 clones, roughly 77% of them seen once. The sort gate was single viable CD3+CD4+CD8-CD45RO+ cells for memory CD4+ T cells. Sample: memory CD4+ T cells from blood. The receptors were gathered from an adult in good health and CMV-seronegative.

This sequence joins TRBV7-2 and TRBJ1-2, with no clear D. CDR3 size: 14 residues. V was cut by 1 base and J by 7 bases, with 13 bases left in between. CDR1 SGHTA and CDR2 FQGNSA come from the germline V gene. CDR3 residues: CASSLVVADGGYTF. CDR3 nucleotides: TGTGCCAGCAGCTTAGTGGTAGCGGATGGTGGCTACACCTTC.

The chain links TRBV2 to TRBJ1-5; a weak D match, TRBD1 (6 bases). This CDR3 region has 14 residues. Germline CDR1 SNHLY, CDR2 FYNNEI. V lost 6 bases and J lost 4, with 13 bases in between. The DNA of the CDR3 is TGTGCCAGCAGCCAGGGGAACGCGAATCAGCCCCAGCATTTT. Its translation: CASSQGNANQPQHF.

The J gene is TRBJ2-1, the V gene TRBV19, with 7 bases lining up with TRBD1. The germline gives CDR1 LNHDA, CDR2 SQIVND (reference sequence). V shed 6 bases, J shed 6 bases, and the junction held 11 bases outside the gene matches. The CDR3 consists of 15 residues. The chain's CDR3 is CASSVRRDSPNEQFF. As DNA, the CDR3 is TGTGCCAGTAGCGTGCGCCGGGACAGTCCCAATGAGCAGTTCTTC.

This clone was detected only a few times. This sequence joins TRBV4-1 and TRBJ1-1; 7 bases line up with TRBD1. This CDR3 is 15 amino acids long. Germline V CDR1 and CDR2: MGHRA, YSYEKL. With V trimmed by 6 bases and J by 0 bases, 7 bases remained unmatched. The CDR3 is CASSPRGAVNTEAFF. The CDR3 nucleotides read TGCGCCAGCAGTCCCAGGGGGGCCGTGAACACTGAAGCTTTCTTT.

As DNA, the CDR3 is TGTGCCATCAGTGAGTATGAAGGGGAAGCTTTCTTT. It is translated as CAISEYEGEAFF. The gene calls are TRBV10-3 and TRBJ1-1; D is ambiguous. The ends were cut back, 1 base at V and 8 bases at J, with 8 bases in the middle. Germline V lookup: CDR1 ENHRY, CDR2 SYGVKD. The CDR3 is made up of 12 amino acids.

This sequence joins TRBV19 and TRBJ1-5, with D hard to call. CDR1 and CDR2 from the germline V gene are LNHDA and SQIVND (reference sequence). CDR3 length equals 12 residues. V shed 7 bases and J shed 10 bases, with 14 bases lying between them. CDR3 nucleotides: TGTGCCAGTAATAAAAGGGAGGGTCCCCAGCATTTT. This translates into CASNKREGPQHF.

This clone was seen once. The J gene is TRBJ1-1, the V gene TRBV6-1; TRBD1 aligns across 7 bases. Unmatched junction bases numbered 10, after V lost 7 bases and J lost 2 bases. This CDR3 spans 15 amino acids. CDR1 and CDR2 from the germline V gene are MNHNS and SASEGT. The CDR3 loop reads CASKHPTGLNTEAFF. The DNA for the CDR3 is TGTGCCAGCAAACATCCGACAGGGCTTAACACTGAAGCTTTCTTT.

In nucleotides, the CDR3 is TGTGCCAGCAGCCGTTTAACGGGGGAAAAACTGTTTTTT. This translates into CASSRLTGEKLFF. This sequence joins TRBV7-9 and TRBJ1-4; D gene uncertain. V lost 5 bases and J lost 8, with 12 bases in between. The CDR3 runs to 13 residues. Germline assignment: CDR1 SEHNR and CDR2 FQNEAQ (reference sequence). Together with reference TRBV7-9 and TRBJ1-4, the CDR3 gives the full variable domain: DTGVSQNPRHKITKRGQNVTFRCDPISEHNRLYWYRQTLGQGPEFLTYFQNEAQLEKSRLLSDRFSAERPKGSFSTLEIQRTEQGDSAMYLCASSRLTGEKLFFGSGTQLSVL.

The chain combines TRBV6-6 with TRBJ1-1, with 8 bases identical to TRBD1. The germline CDR1 and CDR2 sequences are MNHNY and SVGAGI (reference sequence). V was clipped by 5 bases and J by 1 base; unmatched bases: 3. The CDR3 extends over 14 amino acids. This CDR3 is CASSQGAGNTEAFF. The CDR3 bases are TGTGCCAGCAGTCAGGGGGCGGGGAACACTGAAGCTTTCTTT.

This clone was observed a handful of times. This sequence joins TRBV2 and TRBJ1-2; no clear D gene. Germline assignment: CDR1 SNHLY and CDR2 FYNNEI. The CDR3 is made up of 12 amino acids. V was trimmed by 6 bases and J by 3 bases, leaving 8 bases between them. The CDR3 here is CASRGEYYGYTF. DNA for the CDR3: TGTGCCAGCAGGGGAGAGTACTATGGCTACACCTTC.

The CDR3 region is CATRAGGDTDTQYF. The CDR3, as DNA: TGCGCCACCAGGGCGGGGGGAGACACAGATACGCAGTATTTT. The chain recombines TRBV5-1 with TRBJ2-3, with TRBD2 identical over 8 bases. Trimming cost V 9 bases and J 2 bases; bases outside gene matches: 8. The CDR3 covers 14 residues. Germline CDR1 reads SGHRS; CDR2 reads YFSETQ.

This clone has a single count. Germline and junction disagree at one end, which may indicate a read error. This chain links TRBV6-6 with TRBJ1-5, with D maybe TRBD1 (5 bases). The CDR3 is made up of 12 amino acids. Per germline, CDR1 MNHNY and CDR2 SVGAGI (reference sequence). The CDR3 spells CASSFQGQAQHF. In nucleotides, the CDR3 is TGTGCCAGCAGTTTCCAGGGTCAGGCCCAGCATTTT.

A word on this clone: One end of the junction varies from germline; a read error may be responsible. The rearrangement links TRBV7-7 to TRBJ2-1; D unresolved. The CDR3 sequence is 14 residues long. Germline CDR1 reads SSHAT; CDR2 reads FNYEAQ (reference sequence). The CDR3 reads CASSSSVQINEQFF. CDR3 in DNA: TGTGCTAGCAGCTCCTCTGTGCAGATCAATGAGCAGTTCTTC.

The gene calls are TRBV25-1 and TRBJ1-1; D gene unclear. The CDR3 spans 14 residues. CDR1 is MGHDK and CDR2 is SYGVNS in the germline V gene. V was pared by 3 bases and J by 6 bases, with 14 bases between. The chain's CDR3 is CASSEAGGRAEAFF. The CDR3 DNA sequence: TGTGCCAGCAGTGAGGCGGGTGGACGGGCTGAAGCTTTCTTT.

This rearrangement joins TRBV6-5 to TRBJ2-7; 10 bases agree with TRBD1. J gave up 7 bases and V 4 bases, and 7 bases lay outside the gene matches. The germline gives CDR1 MNHEY, CDR2 SVGAGI. The CDR3 is 14 amino acids. DNA of the CDR3: TGTGCCAGCAGTTTCACCCGGGACAGGGGTGAGCAGTACTTC. It yields the protein CASSFTRDRGEQYF.

The DNA of the CDR3 is TGTGCCAGCAGTGGGGGCCCTACCGGGGGCAATCAGCCCCAGCATTTT. It specifies CASSGGPTGGNQPQHF. This chain uses TRBV6-6 with TRBJ1-5; TRBD1 might be the D (6 bases). The CDR3 consists of 16 residues. V dropped 5 bases and J dropped 2 bases, with 16 bases sitting between them. Germline CDR1 and CDR2: MNHNY and SVGAGI (reference sequence).

The rearrangement uses TRBV5-5 and TRBJ2-7; weak D call: TRBD1 (7 bases). The germline gives CDR1 SGHKS, CDR2 YYEKEE (reference sequence). The germline V and J ends were trimmed by 3 bases and 2 bases, with 12 bases remaining between them. The CDR3 sequence is 14 residues long. CDR3 sequence (DNA): TGTGCCAGCAGCTCTCAGGGGGGACCCTACGAGCAGTACTTC. It encodes CASSSQGGPYEQYF.

The rearrangement joins TRBV7-8 to TRBJ2-7; TRBD2 aligns across 9 bases. This CDR3 has 14 amino acids. The V gene end was trimmed by 6 bases and the J gene end by 2 bases; junction bases not matched to a gene: 5. Germline V gene data show CDR1 as SGHVS and CDR2 as FQNEAQ. This CDR3 reads CASRPSGTAYEQYF. The CDR3 nucleotides are TGTGCCAGCAGACCTAGCGGGACCGCCTACGAGCAGTACTTC.

This clone was counted a few times. The chain combines TRBV2 with TRBJ1-3; the D is unclear. The V gene's germline CDR1 is SNHLY and CDR2 FYNNEI. The CDR3 runs to 13 residues. Deletions cut 7 bases from V and 0 bases from J, with 7 bases between. The CDR3: CASTQGSGNTIYF. In DNA, the CDR3 is TGTGCCAGCACCCAAGGCTCTGGAAACACCATATATTTT. Using reference TRBV2 and TRBJ1-3 for the parts outside the CDR3, the full variable domain is EPEVTQTPSHQVTQMGQEVILRCVPISNHLYFYWYRQILGQKVEFLVSFYNNEISEKSEIFDDQFSVERPDGSNFTLKIRSTKLEDSAMYFCASTQGSGNTIYFGEGSWLTVV.

The chain joins TRBV5-1 to TRBJ1-4; D unclear. The CDR3 runs to 16 residues. Germline CDR1 is SGHRS and CDR2 is YFSETQ. The V gene lost 0 bases and the J gene lost 0 bases, with 9 bases spanning the gap. The CDR3 DNA reads TGCGCCAGCAGCTTGGTGGCGGGTGCAACTAATGAAAAACTGTTTTTT. The encoded protein is CASSLVAGATNEKLFF.

This chain connects TRBV2 to TRBJ1-6; 7 bases line up with TRBD1. This CDR3 is 14 amino acids long. J gave up 7 bases and V 10 bases, and 10 bases lay outside the gene matches. CDR1 and CDR2 from the germline V gene are SNHLY and FYNNEI. The CDR3 bases are TGTGCCACGAGCACAGGGGTTTTGAATTCACCCCTCCACTTT. As protein: CATSTGVLNSPLHF.

The V and J genes are TRBV9 and TRBJ1-4; TRBD1 aligns across 7 bases. CDR3 length equals 16 residues. The V and J ends lost 0 bases and 5 bases, in that order; junction bases with no gene match: 7. CDR1 SGDLS and CDR2 YYNGEE come from the germline V gene. CDR3 loop: CASSVAGTAGNEKLFF. CDR3 in DNA: TGTGCCAGCAGCGTAGCCGGGACAGCGGGCAATGAAAAACTGTTTTTT.

This chain links TRBV4-2 with TRBJ1-1; D not certain. This CDR3 comprises 15 residues. The V end lost 1 base, the J end lost 2 bases, and 11 bases lay between the germline ends. Germline CDR1 and CDR2: LGHNA and YNFKEQ. CDR3 sequence reads: CASSQVSAKNTEAFF. The CDR3 coding sequence is TGTGCCAGCAGCCAAGTGTCAGCTAAAAACACTGAAGCTTTCTTT.

This chain joins TRBV7-6 and TRBJ2-5; a weak D match, TRBD1 (6 bases). Trimming cost V 1 base and J 5 bases, with 17 bases left between them. CDR1 and CDR2 from the germline V gene are SGHVS and FNYEAQ. This CDR3 spans 16 amino acids. The CDR3: CASSLEVQGRMETQYF. The CDR3 region has the DNA TGTGCCAGCAGCTTAGAGGTTCAGGGGCGGATGGAGACCCAGTACTTC.